This TCR beta chain came from a study of Ad26.COV2.S vaccination and SARS-CoV-2 variants (dated by TCRdb to the early 2020s). Some background on the complete study: Vaccine-arm donors came from COV1001, a multicentre, randomized, double-blind, placebo-controlled phase I-IIa trial of Ad26.COV2.S in healthy adults. Blinding of investigators to trial group allocation was maintained during experiments and outcome assessment. The TCR-sequenced set comprised around 30 samples: roughly 19 Ad26.COV2.S vaccine recipients, 5 placebo recipients and 8 SARS-CoV-2 convalescent individuals. Ad26.COV2.S was administered intramuscularly at 5 x 10^10 or 1 x 10^11 viral particles, either as a single shot or as two shots given 56 days apart. Trial participants were randomized into five groups of five: low-dose or high-dose Ad26.COV2.S given once or twice, or placebo on both occasions. TCRbeta repertoire sequencing was used to assess the specificity and breadth of SARS-CoV-2-reactive T cell receptors after Ad26.COV2.S vaccination.

Concerning this clone itself: Its antigen has not been determined. It has no much larger one-base neighbor in the sample; base qualities were not kept.

TCRbeta CDR3 regions were sequenced with the immunoSEQ Assay. After extraction, genomic DNA underwent amplification by bias-controlled multiplex PCR, followed by high-throughput sequencing. In the authors' own workflow: Collapsing and filtering of sequences were performed to quantify the absolute abundance of each unique TCRbeta CDR3 region. T cell fraction was estimated by normalization of TCRbeta template counts to usable DNA, with usable DNA being measured through amplification of reference genes present in all nucleated cells. Repertoire TCRs were annotated as SARS-CoV-2-specific when V gene, CDR3 amino acid sequence and J gene were exactly matched to a known reactive TCR set. The reference SARS-CoV-2 TCR set was obtained from MIRA and was filtered for enrichment in COVID-19-positive ImmuneCODE repertoires, whereby public or cross-reactive TCRs were removed. Using the MIRA antigens, annotated TCRs were further analysed by specific ORF or by position within an ORF. Breadth was defined as annotated unique rearrangements over total unique productive rearrangements; depth was the summed frequency of those rearrangements. TCR breadth was compared between groups using two-sided Wilcoxon rank-sum tests. Entries here come from immuneACCESS through TCRdb and include only in-frame sequences with V and J called. Some clones fail to appear in such tables; in the studies checked, an unresolved V gene covers under half of the shortfall, and the cause of the remainder is unknown. That table furnishes V, J and clone size, whereas the DNA furnished D and trimming. Recorded for this sample are roughly 330,000 clones; almost 90% of them occurred a single time. The ten largest clones add up to 5.5% of the sample.

The sample's treatment or condition label is to be understood as: roughly 18 received Ad26.COV2.S at low or high dose, single or two shots; roughly five received placebo; per-sample allocation not given. For vaccine and placebo recipients, the sequenced repertoires came from samples collected on day 63 after the first injection. Between 29 July and 7 August 2020, Cohort 1b enrolled around 24 adults aged 18-55 years at one site in Boston, USA. Ad26.COV2.S was a replication-incompetent adenovirus type 26 vector that expressed a prefusion-stabilized SARS-CoV-2 spike protein derived from the original Wuhan strain. Trimming costs V 4 bases and J 3 bases, and their ends lie 17 bases apart. In the germline V gene, CDR1 corresponds to SGHDT and CDR2 to YYEEEE. Inclusive of the bounding cysteine and valine, the CDR3 is 15 residues long. Only CDR3 DNA remains: 45 bases, in frame from the first base. What the authors observed across the whole study: Comparable non-spike TCR breadth was observed between vaccine and placebo recipients, consistent with only spike being contained in the vaccine. Compared with placebo recipients, Ad26.COV2.S recipients showed higher spike-specific TCR breadth (P = 0.0014). The authors noted that the TCR breadth and depth analyses may have underestimated total T cell responses. Comparing responses between vaccine doses or regimens was not something the study was powered to do. After vaccination, spike-specific CD8+ and CD4+ T cell responses were reported to show substantial breadth.

Here the sequenced sample was peripheral blood, taken in a trial of Ad26.COV2.S vaccine versus placebo. This sequence was found in a person aged 18 to 59 who received the Ad26.COV2.S COVID-19 vaccine or a placebo. Rearrangement joined TRBV5-6 to TRBJ2-7; too little of a D gene remains to name it. The bases are TGTGCCAGCAGCCGCACCACCGAACACGTCTACGAGCAGTACGTC. Translated, it gives CASSRTTEHVYEQYV.